The T cell receptor beta chain under discussion was sequenced for a study of T cell responses to AZD1222 COVID-19 vaccine. Clones were read by immunoSEQ multiplex PCR, and TCRdb kept only the in-frame ones, dropping some. The repertoire consists of about 130,000 clones, with 88% occurring once and the leading ten covering around 19%. Per the germline V gene, CDR1 is LNHDA and CDR2 is SQIVND (reference sequence). The length of the CDR3 is 11 residues. Trimming at V came to 8 bases and at J to 5 bases, leaving 3 bases not matched to a gene. This clone turned up a few times. The TCR sequence derives from an adult in good health. V is TRBV19 and J is TRBJ2-7; 7 positions agree with TRBD1. The sample consisted of peripheral blood, taken on day 0 of MenACWY control vaccination. Here the CDR3 reads CASGQVDEQYF. In nucleotides, the CDR3 is TGTGCCAGTGGACAGGTAGACGAGCAGTACTTC.